The rows below give T cell receptor beta chains drawn from one sample of a study of post-analysis software for immune sequencing data. TCRdb itself ran the PCR reads through MiXCR, one entry per CDR3 protein. The data contain 650,000 to 850,000 distinct CDR3 sequences, approximately 53% of them singletons. Sample: blood. These receptors all come from a girl aged 10 to 17 with multiple sclerosis. Each CDR3 is given with its conserved first and last residue. Each record gives: clone size, J gene, D gene, V gene, CDR3 protein, CDR3 DNA. The D gene is left open where the match is weak. Size tells how often a clone was seen (once, few, many) or the class of an expanded clone, and some rows leave it out.

-,TRBJ1-2,TRBD1,TRBV7-2,CASSLAGGFYGYTF,TGTGCCAGCAGCCTTGCAGGGGGCTTCTATGGCTACACCTTC
many,TRBJ2-3,TRBD1,TRBV29-1,CSTRTGQVVGTDTQYF,TGCAGCACAAGAACCGGACAGGTTGTCGGCACAGATACGCAGTATTTT
-,TRBJ2-7,TRBD2,TRBV15,CATSSPGLARSYEQYF,TGTGCCACCAGCAGCCCCGGACTAGCGCGCTCCTACGAGCAGTACTTC
-,TRBJ2-7,-,TRBV3-1,CASSPQGREHYEQYF,TGTGCCAGCAGCCCCCAGGGGCGGGAGCACTACGAGCAGTACTTC
-,TRBJ1-2,-,TRBV29-1,CSAEPREIPYGYTF,TGCAGCGCCGAACCCAGGGAAATCCCCTATGGCTACACCTTC
-,TRBJ2-1,TRBD2,TRBV5-1,CASSPEGLASWNEQFF,TGCGCCAGCAGCCCGGAGGGACTAGCGTCATGGAATGAGCAGTTCTTC
few,TRBJ1-1,-,TRBV20-1,CSARGRGSLNTEAFF,TGCAGTGCTAGAGGACGCGGCAGCCTGAACACTGAAGCTTTCTTT
-,TRBJ2-5,-,TRBV5-1,CASSSGPGGETQYF,TGCGCCAGCAGCTCCGGTCCCGGAGGAGAGACCCAGTACTTC
few,TRBJ1-2,-,TRBV29-1,CSVEPGGYTF,TGCAGCGTTGAGCCAGGGGGCTACACCTTC
few,TRBJ2-1,TRBD2,TRBV7-2,CASSSSGSRSYNEQFF,TGTGCCAGCAGCTCTAGCGGATCCCGCTCCTACAATGAGCAGTTCTTC
-,TRBJ2-6,-,TRBV5-1,CASSLAVPGANVLTF,TGCGCCAGCAGCTTGGCGGTCCCTGGGGCCAACGTCCTGACTTTC
few,TRBJ2-3,-,TRBV7-2,CASSPRASTSTDTQYF,TGTGCCAGCAGCCCACGGGCGTCGACTAGCACAGATACGCAGTATTTT
-,TRBJ1-2,-,TRBV5-1,CASSLGDRLANYGYTF,TGCGCCAGCAGCTTGGGAGACAGGTTAGCTAACTATGGCTACACCTTC
-,TRBJ2-3,-,TRBV7-9,CASSLRTEGATQYF,TGTGCCAGCAGCTTACGGACAGAAGGGGCTACGCAGTATTTT
-,TRBJ2-1,-,TRBV6-5,CASSYSAYGAGEQFF,TGTGCCAGCAGTTACTCCGCCTACGGGGCAGGTGAGCAGTTCTTC
-,TRBJ2-3,-,TRBV6-1,CASSERWTVGDTQYF,TGTGCCAGCAGCGAACGGTGGACAGTTGGAGATACGCAGTATTTT
few,TRBJ2-1,TRBD2,TRBV6-5,CASSYGGGATYNEQFF,TGTGCCAGCAGTTACGGCGGGGGGGCAACCTACAATGAGCAGTTCTTC
-,TRBJ2-5,-,TRBV24-1,CATSDRTQEETQYF,TGTGCCACCAGTGATAGGACACAGGAAGAGACCCAGTACTTC
-,TRBJ1-2,TRBD1,TRBV6-1,CASSEGVQGGLYGYTF,TGTGCCAGCAGCGAAGGGGTGCAGGGGGGACTTTATGGCTACACCTTC
few,TRBJ2-7,-,TRBV12-3/TRBV12-4,CASSFSGEQYF,TGTGCCAGCAGCTTCTCGGGGGAGCAGTACTTC
-,TRBJ2-1,-,TRBV10-3,CAISEGGAPEEQFF,TGTGCCATCAGTGAAGGGGGGGCCCCTGAAGAGCAGTTCTTC
-,TRBJ2-3,-,TRBV20-1,CSAPPYFPITDTQYF,TGCAGTGCTCCACCTTATTTCCCAATCACAGATACGCAGTATTTT
-,TRBJ2-3,-,TRBV7-9,CASSPGTLITDTQYF,TGTGCCAGCAGCCCAGGGACCCTAATTACAGATACGCAGTATTTT
-,TRBJ1-6,-,TRBV20-1,CSASPGRDNSPLHF,TGCAGTGCTAGTCCGGGGCGAGATAATTCACCCCTCCACTTT
few,TRBJ2-1,TRBD2,TRBV2,CASMRLAGGSYNEQFF,TGTGCCAGCATGAGGCTAGCGGGAGGGTCTTACAATGAGCAGTTCTTC
-,TRBJ1-1,TRBD1,TRBV19,CASSPRGQAGAEAFF,TGTGCCAGTAGTCCCAGGGGACAGGCGGGCGCTGAAGCTTTCTTT
-,TRBJ1-2,-,TRBV20-1,CSATRTDLVGGYTF,TGCAGTGCTACCCGGACGGATCTCGTCGGGGGCTACACCTTC
few,TRBJ2-5,-,TRBV27,CASSTSQETQYF,TGTGCCAGCAGTACCTCCCAAGAGACCCAGTACTTC
-,TRBJ2-1,-,TRBV18,CASSPGLKTYNEQFF,TGTGCCAGCTCACCGGGACTCAAGACATACAATGAGCAGTTCTTC
once,TRBJ1-2,-,TRBV2,CASSEFGTDYGYTF,TGTGCCAGCAGTGAATTCGGGACGGATTATGGCTACACCTTC
-,TRBJ2-5,-,TRBV5-1,CASSDRGTETQYF,TGCGCCAGCTCCGACCGGGGGACAGAGACCCAGTACTTC
-,TRBJ1-2,TRBD1,TRBV2,CASSQGRQGDGYTF,TGTGCCAGCAGCCAAGGGCGGCAGGGGGATGGCTACACCTTC
-,TRBJ2-3,TRBD2,TRBV6-5,CASSKRTSGRSDTQYF,TGTGCCAGCAGTAAACGGACTAGCGGGAGATCAGATACGCAGTATTTT
-,TRBJ2-7,TRBD2,TRBV5-1,CASSLTPGLEYEQYF,TGCGCCAGCAGCTTGACCCCGGGACTAGAGTACGAGCAGTACTTC
few,TRBJ2-3,TRBD2,TRBV2,CASSEARTSGRYSLQYF,TGTGCCAGCAGTGAAGCCCGGACTAGCGGCCGCTACAGTCTGCAGTATTTT
-,TRBJ2-7,-,TRBV5-1,CASSYDSMYEQYF,TGCGCCAGCAGCTACGACAGTATGTACGAGCAGTACTTC
-,TRBJ1-2,TRBD1,TRBV3-1,CASSQGHRQGLGYTF,TGTGCCAGCAGCCAAGGCCACAGACAGGGGCTGGGCTACACCTTC
-,TRBJ2-3,-,TRBV7-6,CASSFSGLYTDTQYF,TGTGCCAGCAGCTTCTCGGGACTTTACACAGATACGCAGTATTTT
-,TRBJ1-5,-,TRBV3-1,CASSQGPGAQPQHF,TGTGCCAGCAGCCAAGGACCGGGCGCTCAGCCCCAGCATTTT
few,TRBJ2-4,-,TRBV11-2,CASSPGVKNIQYF,TGTGCCAGCAGCCCGGGGGTCAAAAACATTCAGTACTTC
-,TRBJ1-6,-,TRBV28,CASSLSPGGRNSPLHF,TGTGCCAGCAGTTTATCCCCTGGGGGGCGGAATTCACCCCTCCACTTT
-,TRBJ2-5,-,TRBV20-1,CSVSRYRDLQETQYF,TGCAGTGTTTCAAGATACCGGGACTTGCAAGAGACCCAGTACTTC
-,TRBJ1-4,TRBD1,TRBV3-1,CASSQGGTATNEKLFF,TGTGCCAGCAGCCAAGGGGGGACAGCAACTAATGAAAAACTGTTTTTT
-,TRBJ2-5,TRBD2,TRBV20-1,CSATSGEQETQYF,TGCAGTGCTACTAGCGGGGAACAAGAGACCCAGTACTTC
-,TRBJ1-1,TRBD1,TRBV29-1,CSVGGTGGSSGTEAFF,TGCAGCGTTGGAGGGACAGGGGGCTCGTCGGGCACTGAAGCTTTCTTT
-,TRBJ2-6,-,TRBV2,CASSEQGHSGANVLTF,TGTGCCAGCAGTGAACAGGGACACTCTGGGGCCAACGTCCTGACTTTC